This T cell receptor beta chain was recorded in a study of CD8 T cells in ankylosing spondylitis. Per the germline V gene, CDR1 is MGHRA and CDR2 is YSYEKL. The CDR3 length is 15 residues. Between the trimmed V and J ends, which lost 0 bases and 0 bases, there was a span of 9 bases. Overall study findings and caveats: In the blood and synovial fluid of reactive arthritis, some motif variants had been previously reported. There was a TCR beta motif, made of eight highly homologous variants, that appeared characteristic of ankylosing spondylitis blood.

A quantitative 5'-RACE method, one with molecular barcodes, was used to make TCR beta libraries. TCRdb redid the calling of the 5' RACE reads with MiXCR, one entry per CDR3 protein. The profile shows fewer than 250,000 distinct CDR3 sequences, 15% to 20% of them singletons. In regard to this clonotype: Its target is not known.

Sequencing was performed on blood, either unsorted or a sorted T cell fraction (not recorded which). The receptor was isolated from a male donor with ankylosing spondylitis. The chain employs TRBV4-1 and TRBJ2-7; D is unresolved. The CDR3 DNA is TGCGCCAGCAGCCAAGATGTCACCTACTCCTACGAGCAGTACTTC. Translated, it gives CASSQDVTYSYEQYF.